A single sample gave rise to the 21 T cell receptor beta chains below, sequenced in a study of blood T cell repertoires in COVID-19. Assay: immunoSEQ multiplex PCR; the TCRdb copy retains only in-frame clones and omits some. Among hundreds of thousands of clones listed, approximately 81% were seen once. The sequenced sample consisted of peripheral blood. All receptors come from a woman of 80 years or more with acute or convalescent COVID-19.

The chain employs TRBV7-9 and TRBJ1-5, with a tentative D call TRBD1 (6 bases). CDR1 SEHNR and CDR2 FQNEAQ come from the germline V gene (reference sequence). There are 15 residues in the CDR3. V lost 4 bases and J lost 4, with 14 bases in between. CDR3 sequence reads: CASSSTGTGNQPQHF. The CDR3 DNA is TGTGCCAGCAGCTCCACAGGGACGGGGAATCAGCCCCAGCATTTT.

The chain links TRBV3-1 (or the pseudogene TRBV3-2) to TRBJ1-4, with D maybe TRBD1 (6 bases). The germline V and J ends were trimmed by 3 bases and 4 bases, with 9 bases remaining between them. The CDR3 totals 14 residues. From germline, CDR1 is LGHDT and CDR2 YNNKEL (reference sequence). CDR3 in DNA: TGTGCCAGCAGCCACCAGGGGAGTAATGAAAAACTGTTTTTT. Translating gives CASSHQGSNEKLFF.

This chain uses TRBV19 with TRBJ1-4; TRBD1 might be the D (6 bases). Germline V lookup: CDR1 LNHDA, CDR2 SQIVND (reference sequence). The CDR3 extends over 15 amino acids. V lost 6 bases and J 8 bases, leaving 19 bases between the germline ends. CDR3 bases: TGTGCCAGTAGAGGAAGTAGGGGGATAAGAGAAAAACTGTTTTTT. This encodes CASRGSRGIREKLFF.

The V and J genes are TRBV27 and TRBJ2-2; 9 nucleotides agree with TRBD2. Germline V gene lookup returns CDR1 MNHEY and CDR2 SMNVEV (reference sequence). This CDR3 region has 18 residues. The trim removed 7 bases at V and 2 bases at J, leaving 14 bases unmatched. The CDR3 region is CASTPGLAGFVNTGELFF. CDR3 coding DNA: TGTGCCAGCACCCCGGGGCTAGCGGGATTCGTTAACACCGGGGAGCTGTTTTTT.

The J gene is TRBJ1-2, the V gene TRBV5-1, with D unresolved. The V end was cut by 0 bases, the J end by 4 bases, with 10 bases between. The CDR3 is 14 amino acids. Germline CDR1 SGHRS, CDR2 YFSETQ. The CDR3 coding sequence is TGCGCCAGCAGCTTGGAGTTCCGGGGCTATGGCTACACCTTC. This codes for CASSLEFRGYGYTF.

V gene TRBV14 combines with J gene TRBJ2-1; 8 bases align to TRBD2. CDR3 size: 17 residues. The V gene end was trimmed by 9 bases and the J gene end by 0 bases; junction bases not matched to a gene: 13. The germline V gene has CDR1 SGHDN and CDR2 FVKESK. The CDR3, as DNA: TGTGCCAGAGCAGGACGTAGCGGGATCCCCTCCTACAATGAGCAGTTCTTC. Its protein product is CARAGRSGIPSYNEQFF.

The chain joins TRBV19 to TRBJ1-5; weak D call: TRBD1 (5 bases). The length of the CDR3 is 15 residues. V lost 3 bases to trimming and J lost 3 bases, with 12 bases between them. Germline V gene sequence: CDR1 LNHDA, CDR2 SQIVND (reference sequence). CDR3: CASSINSGNNQPQHF. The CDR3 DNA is TGTGCCAGTAGTATCAATTCAGGGAACAATCAGCCCCAGCATTTT.

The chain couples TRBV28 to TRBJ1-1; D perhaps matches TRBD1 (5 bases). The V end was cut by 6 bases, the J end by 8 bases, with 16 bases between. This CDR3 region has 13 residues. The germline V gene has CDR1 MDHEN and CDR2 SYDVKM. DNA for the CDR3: TGTGCCAGCAGATTTCAGGGAGGCAGCGAAGCTTTCTTT. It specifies CASRFQGGSEAFF. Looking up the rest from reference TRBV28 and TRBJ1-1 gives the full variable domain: DVKVTQSSRYLVKRTGEKVFLECVQDMDHENMFWYRQDPGLGLRLIYFSYDVKMKEKGDIPEGYSVSREKKERFSLILESASTNQTSMYLCASRFQGGSEAFFGQGTRLTVV.

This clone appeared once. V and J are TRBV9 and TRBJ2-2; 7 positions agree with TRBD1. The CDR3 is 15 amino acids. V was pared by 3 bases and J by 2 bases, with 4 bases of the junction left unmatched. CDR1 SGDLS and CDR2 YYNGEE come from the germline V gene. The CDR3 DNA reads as TGTGCCAGCAGCGCCTGGGACAGCAACACCGGGGAGCTGTTTTTT. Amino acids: CASSAWDSNTGELFF.

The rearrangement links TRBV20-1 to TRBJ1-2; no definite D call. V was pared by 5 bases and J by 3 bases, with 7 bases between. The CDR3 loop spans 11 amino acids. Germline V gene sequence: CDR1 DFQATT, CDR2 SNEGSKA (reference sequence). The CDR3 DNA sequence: TGCAGTGCTTCCGGGGACTATGGCTACACCTTC. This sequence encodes CSASGDYGYTF.

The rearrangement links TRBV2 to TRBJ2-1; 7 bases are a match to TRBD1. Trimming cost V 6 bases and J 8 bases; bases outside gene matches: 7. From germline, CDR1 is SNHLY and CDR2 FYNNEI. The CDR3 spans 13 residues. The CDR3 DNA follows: TGTGCCAGCAGCCTTTACAGGGGTGATGAGCAGTTCTTC. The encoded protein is CASSLYRGDEQFF.

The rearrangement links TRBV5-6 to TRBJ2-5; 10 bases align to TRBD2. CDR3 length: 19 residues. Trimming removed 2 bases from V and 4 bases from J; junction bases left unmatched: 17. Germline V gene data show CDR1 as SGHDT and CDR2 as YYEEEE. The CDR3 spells CASSLYVAGGRFSGETQYF. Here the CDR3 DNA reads TGTGCCAGCAGCTTATATGTAGCGGGAGGTCGGTTTAGCGGAGAGACCCAGTACTTC.

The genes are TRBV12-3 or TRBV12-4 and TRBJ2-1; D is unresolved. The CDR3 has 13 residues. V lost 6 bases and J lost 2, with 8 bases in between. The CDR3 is CASSLKPYNEQFF. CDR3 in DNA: TGTGCCAGCAGCTTAAAGCCCTACAATGAGCAGTTCTTC.

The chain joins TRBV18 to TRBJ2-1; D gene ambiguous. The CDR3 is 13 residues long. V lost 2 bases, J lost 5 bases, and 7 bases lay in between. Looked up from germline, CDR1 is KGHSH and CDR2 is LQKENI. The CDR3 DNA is TGTGCCAGCTCACCAACAGCAGACAATGAGCAGTTCTTC. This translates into CASSPTADNEQFF.

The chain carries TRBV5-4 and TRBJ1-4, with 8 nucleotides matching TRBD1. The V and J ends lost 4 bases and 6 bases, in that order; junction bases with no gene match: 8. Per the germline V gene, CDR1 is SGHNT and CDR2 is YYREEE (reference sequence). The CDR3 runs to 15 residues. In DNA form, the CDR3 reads TGTGCCAGCAGCCGAGACAGGGGAAGTGATGAAAAACTGTTTTTT. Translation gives CASSRDRGSDEKLFF.

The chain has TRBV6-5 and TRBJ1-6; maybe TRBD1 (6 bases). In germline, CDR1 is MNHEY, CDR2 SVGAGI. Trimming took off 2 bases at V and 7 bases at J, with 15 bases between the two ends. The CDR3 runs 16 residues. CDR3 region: CASSYEGVDGNSPLHF. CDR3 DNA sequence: TGTGCCAGCAGTTACGAGGGGGTAGACGGAAATTCACCCCTCCACTTT.

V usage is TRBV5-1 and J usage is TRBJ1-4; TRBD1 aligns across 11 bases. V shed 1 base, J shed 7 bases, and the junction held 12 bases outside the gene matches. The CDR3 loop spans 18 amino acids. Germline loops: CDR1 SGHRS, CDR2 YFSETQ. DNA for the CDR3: TGCGCCAGCAGCTTGACCGGGACAGGGGGATCGGGAGCTGAAAAACTGTTTTTT. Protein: CASSLTGTGGSGAEKLFF.

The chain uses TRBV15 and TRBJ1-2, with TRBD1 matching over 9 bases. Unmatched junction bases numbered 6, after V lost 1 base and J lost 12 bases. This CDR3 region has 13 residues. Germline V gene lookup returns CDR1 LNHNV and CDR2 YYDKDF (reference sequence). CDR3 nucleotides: TGTGCCACCAGCAGAGTTGACAGGGGGGTGCACACCTTC. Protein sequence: CATSRVDRGVHTF.

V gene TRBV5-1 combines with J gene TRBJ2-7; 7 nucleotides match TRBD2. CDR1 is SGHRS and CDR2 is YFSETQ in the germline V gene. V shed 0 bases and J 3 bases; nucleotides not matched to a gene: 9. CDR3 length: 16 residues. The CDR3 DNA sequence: TGCGCCAGCAGCTTGGCCGGGACTACCATTGGCTACGAGCAGTACTTC. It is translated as CASSLAGTTIGYEQYF.

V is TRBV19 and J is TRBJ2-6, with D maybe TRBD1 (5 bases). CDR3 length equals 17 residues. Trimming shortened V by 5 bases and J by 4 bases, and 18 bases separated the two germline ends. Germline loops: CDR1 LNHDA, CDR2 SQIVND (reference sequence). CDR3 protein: CASSVGRVNSGANVLTF. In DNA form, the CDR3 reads TGTGCCAGTAGTGTGGGCAGGGTTAACTCCGGGGCCAACGTCCTGACTTTC.

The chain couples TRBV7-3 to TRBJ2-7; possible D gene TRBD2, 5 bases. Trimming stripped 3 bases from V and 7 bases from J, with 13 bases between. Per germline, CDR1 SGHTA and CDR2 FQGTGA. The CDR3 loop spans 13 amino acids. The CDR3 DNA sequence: TGTGCCAGCAGCTTTTCCACTAGTGGGGAGCAGTACTTC. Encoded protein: CASSFSTSGEQYF.